This TCR beta chain was found in a study of T cells in Graves' hyperthyroidism and ophthalmopathy. Researchers amplified the TCR beta CDR3 regions from RNA transcripts. First-round RT-PCR of the TCR CDR3 relied on the HTBI primer set. TCRdb passed the multiplex PCR reads through MiXCR, listing each CDR3 protein once. The profile shows approximately 870,000 distinct CDR3 sequences, approximately 40% of them singletons. Only a few counts were recorded for this clonotype. Its antigen is undetermined. Study observations and caveats: Stable hyperthyroidism was separated from ophthalmopathy by a model based on 13 V-J features.

Trimming took off 3 bases at V and 3 bases at J, with 9 bases between the two ends. The CDR3 has 13 residues. Per germline, CDR1 MGHRA and CDR2 YSYEKL. Lactation, pregnancy, other autoimmune disease or uncontrolled infection led to exclusion of patients. The PBMCs were sourced from fresh peripheral blood (approximately 9 ml). Sample: blood. J is TRBJ2-7 and V is TRBV4-1, with unresolved D. This clonotype was obtained from a man between 18 and 35 years old with Graves' hyperthyroidism. This CDR3 is CASSQTPFYEQYF. The CDR3 region has the DNA TGCGCCAGCAGCCAGACCCCCTTCTACGAGCAGTACTTC.